The present T cell receptor beta chain was sequenced within a study of cytomegalovirus exposure and HLA in healthy donors. Across the whole study: The 90 to 150 validation repertoires used the same platform as the 500 to 700 first-cohort repertoires, a later analysis reported. Broader study findings: The study listed around 150 cytomegalovirus-associated TCR beta chains. Specific recognition of CMV antigens was confirmed in vitro for a few chains (all CMV-associated).

Some clones are missing from TCRdb's copy, which holds only in-frame ones; the method was immunoSEQ multiplex PCR. Of 160,000 or so clones in the sample, 70% to 90% were seen once. About this clone: What it binds is not known.

This CDR3 has 22 residues. The specimen sequenced was PBMCs. This clonotype was sampled from a man aged 18 to 35 in good health and CMV-seronegative. The V gene is TRBV21-1, the J gene TRBJ2-1; no check of the table's D call, TRBD2, against the DNA was made. TRBV21-1 is a recognized pseudogene. CDR3 sequence: CASSKQRAGLATFDEPYNEQFF. The CDR3 nucleotides are TGTGCCAGCAGCAAACAAAGGGCGGGACTAGCGACTTTTGACGAACCTTACAATGAGCAGTTCTTC.